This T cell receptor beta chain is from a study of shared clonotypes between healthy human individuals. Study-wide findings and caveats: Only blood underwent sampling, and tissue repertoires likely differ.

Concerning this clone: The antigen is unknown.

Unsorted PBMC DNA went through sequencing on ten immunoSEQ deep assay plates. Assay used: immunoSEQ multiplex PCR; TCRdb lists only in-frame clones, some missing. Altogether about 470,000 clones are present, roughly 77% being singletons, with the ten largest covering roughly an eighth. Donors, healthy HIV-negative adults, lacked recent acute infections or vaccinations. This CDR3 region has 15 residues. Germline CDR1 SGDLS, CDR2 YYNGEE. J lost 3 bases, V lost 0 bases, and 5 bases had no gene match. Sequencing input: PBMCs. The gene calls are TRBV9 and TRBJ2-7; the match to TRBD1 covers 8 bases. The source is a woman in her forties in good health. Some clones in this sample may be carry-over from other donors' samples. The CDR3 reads CASSVEQGGFYEQYF. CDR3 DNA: TGTGCCAGCAGCGTAGAACAGGGGGGTTTCTACGAGCAGTACTTC.